The source of this TCR beta chain is a study of T-cell reconstitution after alpha-beta-depleted transplantation in children. The study's findings and limits: Expanded graft clones, several hundred of them, were reportedly the source of alpha-beta T cells about two months after transplant. The study traced high day-60 TCRbeta diversity in some patients to surviving recipient T cells and thymic progenitors. Newly generated T cells supplied most T-cell counts and diversity one year post-transplant.

Unique molecular identifiers were built into the TCRbeta library. TCRdb called the PCR reads again in MiXCR, with one record for every CDR3 protein. This table holds approximately 400,000 distinct CDR3 sequences, under 20% found once. The CDR3 covers 16 residues. From germline, CDR1 is MNHEY and CDR2 SVGEGT. The J segment lost 9 bases and the V segment lost 6 bases, leaving 16 bases of the junction unmatched. A few counts support this clonotype. The antigen remains undetermined. The chain carries TRBV6-2 or TRBV6-3 and TRBJ2-3, with TRBD2 matching over 9 bases. The specimen was PBMCs, mostly from graft donor cells, collected 360 days after TCRalphabeta/CD19-depleted stem cell transplant. The TCR comes from a boy under two years old who had a stem cell transplant for Wiskott-Aldrich syndrome, so the T cells may come from the graft donor. The CDR3 bases are TGTGCCAGCAGGCCTCAGTGGCGGGAGGGCCACCGGACGCAGTATTTT. This encodes CASRPQWREGHRTQYF.